The subject of this entry is one T cell receptor beta chain. Its antigen is not known. Given a much more abundant clone one base away, this may be a read error. No cell sorting was done before RNA was extracted from the tissue. Donors were chemotherapy-naive, newly diagnosed lung cancer surgical patients in China, August–November 2014. A modified ARM-PCR protocol with three rounds of nested PCR amplified TCRbeta. TCRdb called the multiplex PCR reads again in MiXCR, with one record for every CDR3 protein. Here the sample spans about 200,000 distinct CDR3 sequences, 70% to 75% being singletons. Germline V gene sequence: CDR1 MNHNS, CDR2 SASEGT. This CDR3 region has 15 residues. The entry originates in a study of tumor and adjacent non-tumor tissue in lung cancer. Overall study results and limits: Normal lung showed higher cumulative top 100 clone frequency than tumor. Compared with tumor, normal lung showed significantly lower TCR diversity. Shorter survival was associated with higher TCR diversity in tumors.

Input material: lung tumor tissue. The sequence derives from a man in his sixties with non-small cell lung cancer. The chain has TRBV6-1 and TRBJ1-1, with 8 bases lining up with TRBD1. CDR3 loop: CASSSIYRGSTGAFF. The CDR3 nucleotides are TGTGCCAGCAGCTCAATTTACAGGGGGAGTACTGGAGCTTTCTTT.